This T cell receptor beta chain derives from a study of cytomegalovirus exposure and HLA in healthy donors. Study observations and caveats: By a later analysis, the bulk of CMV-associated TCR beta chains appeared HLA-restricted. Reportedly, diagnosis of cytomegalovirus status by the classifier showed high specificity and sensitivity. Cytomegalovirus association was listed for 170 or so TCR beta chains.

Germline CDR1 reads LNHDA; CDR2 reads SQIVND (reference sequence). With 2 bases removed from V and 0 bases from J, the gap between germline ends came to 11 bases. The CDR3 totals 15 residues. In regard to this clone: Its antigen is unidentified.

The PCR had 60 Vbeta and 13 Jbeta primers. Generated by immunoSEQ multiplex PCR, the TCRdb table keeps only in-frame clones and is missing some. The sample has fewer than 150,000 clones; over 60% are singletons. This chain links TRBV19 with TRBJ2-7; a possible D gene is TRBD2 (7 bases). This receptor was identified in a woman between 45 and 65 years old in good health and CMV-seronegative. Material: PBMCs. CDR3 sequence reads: CASSIRGGSSYEQYF. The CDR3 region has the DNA TGTGCCAGTAGTATAAGGGGGGGGAGCTCCTACGAGCAGTACTTC.